These T cell receptor beta chains were read from a single sample in a study of T cells in Graves' hyperthyroidism and ophthalmopathy. Each CDR3 protein gets one entry after TCRdb re-called the multiplex PCR reads with MiXCR. The sample carries approximately 610,000 distinct CDR3 sequences, over 12% recorded once. The sequencing input was blood. These receptors originate from a woman between 35 and 50 years old with Graves' ophthalmopathy. CDR3s include the opening cysteine and the closing phenylalanine or tryptophan. D genes are given only for firm matches. Rows give clone size only sometimes, using once, few, many, or a class for an expanded clone.

d_call,j_call,clone_size,v_call,cdr3_nt,cdr3_aa
-,TRBJ2-2,-,TRBV19,TGTGCCAGTACCGACCTGCCCGGGACAAGATCAACCGGGGAGCTGTTTTTT,CASTDLPGTRSTGELFF
TRBD2,TRBJ2-2,-,TRBV29-1,TGCAGCGCCGAAAGGCGGGAGGGCGTTGGTTTCGGGGAGCTGTTTTTT,CSAERREGVGFGELFF
TRBD2,TRBJ2-2,-,TRBV5-6,TGTGCCAGTACCCCCGGGACTAGCGGGATTCTCTTCGCGAACACCGGGGAGCTGTTTTTT,CASTPGTSGILFANTGELFF
-,TRBJ2-7,many,TRBV10-3,TGTGCTTCCGCGGGCCAGCCCTACGAGCAGTACTTC,CASAGQPYEQYF
-,TRBJ1-2,many,TRBV12-3/TRBV12-4,TGTGCCAGCAGTTACAGGGTGAACTATGGCTACACCTTC,CASSYRVNYGYTF
-,TRBJ2-5,many,TRBV20-1,TGCAGTGCTAGAGTAAACAGGGTTGGAGAGACCCAGTACTTC,CSARVNRVGETQYF
-,TRBJ2-5,many,TRBV30,TGTGCCTGGAATAGCCAGAACCAAGAGACCCAGTACTTC,CAWNSQNQETQYF
-,TRBJ1-1,many,TRBV12-3/TRBV12-4,TGTGCCAGCGAAGGGGGTTCAACCGACAAGAACACTGAAGCTTTCTTT,CASEGGSTDKNTEAFF
-,TRBJ1-5,-,TRBV18,TGTGCCAGCTCACCACCGGGGATAAGCAATCAGCCCCAGCATTTT,CASSPPGISNQPQHF
-,TRBJ2-7,many,TRBV11-2,TGTGCCAGCAGCTTATCCGGGAGCCAACTTTACGAGCAGTACTTC,CASSLSGSQLYEQYF